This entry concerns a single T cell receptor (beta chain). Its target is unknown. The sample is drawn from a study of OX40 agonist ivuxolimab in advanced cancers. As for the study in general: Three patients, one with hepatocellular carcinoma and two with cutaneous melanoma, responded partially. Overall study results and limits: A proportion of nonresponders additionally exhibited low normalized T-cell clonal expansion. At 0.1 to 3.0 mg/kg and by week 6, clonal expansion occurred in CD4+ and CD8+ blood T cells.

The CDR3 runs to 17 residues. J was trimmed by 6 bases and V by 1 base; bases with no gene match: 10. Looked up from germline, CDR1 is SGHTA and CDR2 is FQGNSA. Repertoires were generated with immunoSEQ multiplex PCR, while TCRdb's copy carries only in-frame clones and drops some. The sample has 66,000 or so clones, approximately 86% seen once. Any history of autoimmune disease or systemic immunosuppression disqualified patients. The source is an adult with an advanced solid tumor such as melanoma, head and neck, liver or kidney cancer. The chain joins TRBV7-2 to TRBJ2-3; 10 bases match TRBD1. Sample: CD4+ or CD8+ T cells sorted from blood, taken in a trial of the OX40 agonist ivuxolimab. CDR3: CASSLVPGTGELDTQYF. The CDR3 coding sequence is TGTGCCAGCAGCTTAGTTCCAGGGACAGGGGAGTTGGATACGCAGTATTTT.